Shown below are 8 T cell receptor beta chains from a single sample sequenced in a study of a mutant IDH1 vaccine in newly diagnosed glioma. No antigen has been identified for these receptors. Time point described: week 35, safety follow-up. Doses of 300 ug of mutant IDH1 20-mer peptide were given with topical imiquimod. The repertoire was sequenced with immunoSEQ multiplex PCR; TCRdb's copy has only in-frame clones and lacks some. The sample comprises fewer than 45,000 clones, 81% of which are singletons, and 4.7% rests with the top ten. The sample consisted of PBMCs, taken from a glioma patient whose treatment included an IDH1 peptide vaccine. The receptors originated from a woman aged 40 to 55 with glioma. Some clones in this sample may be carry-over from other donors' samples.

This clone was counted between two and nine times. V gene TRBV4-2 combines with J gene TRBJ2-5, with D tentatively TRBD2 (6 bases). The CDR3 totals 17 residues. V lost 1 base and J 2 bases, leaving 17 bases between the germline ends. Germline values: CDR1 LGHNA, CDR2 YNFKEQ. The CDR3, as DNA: TGTGCCAGCAGCCAAGGGACCGGGACTGGCCTTCAAGAGACCCAGTACTTC. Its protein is CASSQGTGTGLQETQYF.

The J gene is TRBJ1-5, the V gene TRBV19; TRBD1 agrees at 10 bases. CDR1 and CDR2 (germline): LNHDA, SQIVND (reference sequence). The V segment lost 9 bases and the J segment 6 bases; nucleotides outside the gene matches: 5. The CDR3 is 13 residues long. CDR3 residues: CASSDRGLQPQHF. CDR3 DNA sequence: TGTGCCAGCAGCGACAGGGGGCTTCAGCCCCAGCATTTT. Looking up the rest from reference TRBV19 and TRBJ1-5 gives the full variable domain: DGGITQSPKYLFRKEGQNVTLSCEQNLNHDAMYWYRQDPGQGLRLIYYSQIVNDFQKGDIAEGYSVSREKKESFPLTVTSAQKNPTAFYLCASSDRGLQPQHFGDGTRLSIL.

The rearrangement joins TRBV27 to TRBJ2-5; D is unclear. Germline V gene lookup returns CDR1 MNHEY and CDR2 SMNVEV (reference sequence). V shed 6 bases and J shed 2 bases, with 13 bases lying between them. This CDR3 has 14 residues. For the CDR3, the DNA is TGTGCCAGCAGGCCTACGGGCCGACAAGAGACCCAGTACTTC. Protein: CASRPTGRQETQYF.

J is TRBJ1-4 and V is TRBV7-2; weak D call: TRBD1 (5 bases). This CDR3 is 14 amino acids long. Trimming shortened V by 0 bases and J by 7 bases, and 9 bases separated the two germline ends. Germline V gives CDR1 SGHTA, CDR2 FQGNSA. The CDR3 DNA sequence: TGTGCCAGCAGCTTAGCTGGGGGGGGTGAAAAACTGTTTTTT. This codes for CASSLAGGGEKLFF.

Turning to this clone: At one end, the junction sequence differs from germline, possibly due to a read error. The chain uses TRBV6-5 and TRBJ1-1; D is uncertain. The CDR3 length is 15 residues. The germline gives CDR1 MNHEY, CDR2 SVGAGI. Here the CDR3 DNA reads TGTGCCAGCAGTTACTCTAATTTGGGGAACGCTGAAGCTTTCTTT. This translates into CASSYSNLGNAEAFF.

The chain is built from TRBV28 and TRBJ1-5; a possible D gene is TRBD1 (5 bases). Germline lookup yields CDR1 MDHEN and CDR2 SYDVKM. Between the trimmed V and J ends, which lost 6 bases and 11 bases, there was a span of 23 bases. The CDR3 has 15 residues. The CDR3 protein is CASSEDTNRIVAQHF. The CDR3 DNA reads TGTGCCAGCAGCGAAGATACCAACAGGATCGTAGCCCAGCATTTT. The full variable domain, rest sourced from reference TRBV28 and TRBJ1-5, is DVKVTQSSRYLVKRTGEKVFLECVQDMDHENMFWYRQDPGLGLRLIYFSYDVKMKEKGDIPEGYSVSREKKERFSLILESASTNQTSMYLCASSEDTNRIVAQHFGDGTRLSIL.

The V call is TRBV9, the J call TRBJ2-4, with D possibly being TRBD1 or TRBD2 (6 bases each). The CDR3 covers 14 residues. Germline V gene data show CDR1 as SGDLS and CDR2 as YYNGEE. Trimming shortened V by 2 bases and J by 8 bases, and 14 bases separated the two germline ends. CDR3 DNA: TGTGCCAGCAGCGTCGGGGTGGGGGGCCACATTCAGTACTTC. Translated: CASSVGVGGHIQYF.

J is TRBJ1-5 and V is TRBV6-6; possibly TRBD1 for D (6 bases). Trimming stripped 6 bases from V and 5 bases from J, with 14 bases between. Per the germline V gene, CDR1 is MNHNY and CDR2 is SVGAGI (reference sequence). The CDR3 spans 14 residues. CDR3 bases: TGTGCCAGCAGGGAGACAGGAACCCATCAGCCCCAGCATTTT. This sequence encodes CASRETGTHQPQHF.